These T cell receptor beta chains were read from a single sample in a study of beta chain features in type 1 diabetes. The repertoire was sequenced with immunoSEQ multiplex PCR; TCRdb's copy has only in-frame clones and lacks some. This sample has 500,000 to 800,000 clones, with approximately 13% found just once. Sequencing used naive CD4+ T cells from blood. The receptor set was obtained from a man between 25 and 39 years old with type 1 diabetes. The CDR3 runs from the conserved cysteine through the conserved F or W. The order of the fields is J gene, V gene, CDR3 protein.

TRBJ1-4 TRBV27 CASSLLGGPNEKLFF
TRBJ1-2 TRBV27 CASSWDRDEVYGYTF
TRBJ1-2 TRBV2 CASSLTGEYYGYTF
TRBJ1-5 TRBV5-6 CASSLGQDNQPQHF
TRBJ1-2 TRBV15 CATSSELGQGAGGYTF
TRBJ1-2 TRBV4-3 CASSQGWRGSQGYTF
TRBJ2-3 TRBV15 CATSARQGSDTQYF
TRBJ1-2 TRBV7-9 CASSSTGENYGYTF
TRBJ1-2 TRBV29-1 CSVAPALDPLGYGYTF
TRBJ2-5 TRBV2 CASRTGREETQYF
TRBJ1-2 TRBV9 CASSPRPGSYGYTF
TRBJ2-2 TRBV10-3 CAISEGTGELFF
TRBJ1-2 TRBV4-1 CASSQGILGMVNYGYTF
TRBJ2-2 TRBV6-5 CASSYRTGANTGELFF
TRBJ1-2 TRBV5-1 CASSLEGQGSIGYTF
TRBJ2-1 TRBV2 CASSELRTGDNEQFF
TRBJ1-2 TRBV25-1 CASSEGGTGGFYGYTF
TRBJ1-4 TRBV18 CASSPLTGTGSTNEKLFF
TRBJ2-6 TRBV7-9 CASSSGSAYSGANVLTF
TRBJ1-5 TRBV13 CASSLGLSRGNQPQHF
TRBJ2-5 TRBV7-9 CASSTGTSGGETQYF
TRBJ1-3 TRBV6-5 CASSYSGRGNTIYF
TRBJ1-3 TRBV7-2 CASSPRSDERGNTIYF
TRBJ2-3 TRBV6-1 CASSEVLGDTDTQYF
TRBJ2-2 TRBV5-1 CASSFRRPDNTGELFF
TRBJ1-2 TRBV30 CAWKGTYGYTF
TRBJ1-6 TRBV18 CASSPGDGGNSPLHF
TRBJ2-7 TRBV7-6 CASSLGRGVYEQYF
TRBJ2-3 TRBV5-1 CASSLEGALSTDTQYF
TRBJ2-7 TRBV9 CASSVDQSLAGGPSYEQYF
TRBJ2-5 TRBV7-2 CASVPGAQETQYF
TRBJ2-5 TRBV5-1 CASSLILQGARDRTQYF
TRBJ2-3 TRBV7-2 CASSLVGQRADTQYF
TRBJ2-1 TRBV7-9 CASSPPGLDRREQFF
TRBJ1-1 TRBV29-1 CSVEDPPEGFF
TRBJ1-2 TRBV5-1 CASSPGQGNYGYTF
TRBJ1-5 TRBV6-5 CASKRQANDQPQHF
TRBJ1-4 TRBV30 CAWSPFTGPNEKLFF
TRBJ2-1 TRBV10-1 CASSLAGGLNEQFF
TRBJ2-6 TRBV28 CASSFPGANVLTF